This is a list of T cell receptor beta chains from one sample in a study of T cell responses to AZD1222 COVID-19 vaccine. This table comes from immunoSEQ multiplex PCR, and its TCRdb copy is limited to in-frame clones, with some not included. There are roughly 150,000 clones in the sample; roughly 91% occur only once, and around 6.3% lies in the top ten. Sequenced here: peripheral blood, sampled 28 days after the second AZD1222 dose. These TCRs come from an adult who received the AZD1222 COVID-19 vaccine. CDR3s leave out the opening cysteine and the closing phenylalanine or tryptophan. The order of the fields is V gene, J gene, CDR3 protein.

TRBV30,TRBJ1-1,ASRRALDTEAF
TRBV30,TRBJ1-5,AWSVLGWEPQH
TRBV30,TRBJ2-3,AWSYKDTQY
TRBV5-4,TRBJ2-7,ASSSPVSSRYEQY
TRBV27,TRBJ1-5,ASRPVSGTGNQPQH
TRBV19,TRBJ2-3,ASSTGLADTQY
TRBV28,TRBJ1-3,ASSSGLGNTIY
TRBV29-1,TRBJ2-6,SVTLSGANVLT
TRBV7-2,TRBJ2-7,ASSLGVFGTLYEQY
TRBV4-2,TRBJ1-2,ASSQEPQGQGAQGYT
TRBV6-1,TRBJ2-1,ASSEALRRVGGGTRDNEQF
TRBV30,TRBJ2-2,AWGPLQSGTGELF
TRBV11-2,TRBJ2-1,ASSLDGLAGGRPSYNEQF
TRBV4-2,TRBJ1-2,ASSPGQGAMYGYT
TRBV28,TRBJ1-2,ASSLGGQGTTYGYT
TRBV6-5,TRBJ1-6,ASRAGQGFNSPLH
TRBV2,TRBJ2-6,ASKRVNLAGANVLT
TRBV21-1,TRBJ1-2,ASSKDRRDREYLYGYT
TRBV4-2,TRBJ1-4,ASSQDESKQGAIQLF
TRBV19,TRBJ2-3,ASSTGDSSTDTQY